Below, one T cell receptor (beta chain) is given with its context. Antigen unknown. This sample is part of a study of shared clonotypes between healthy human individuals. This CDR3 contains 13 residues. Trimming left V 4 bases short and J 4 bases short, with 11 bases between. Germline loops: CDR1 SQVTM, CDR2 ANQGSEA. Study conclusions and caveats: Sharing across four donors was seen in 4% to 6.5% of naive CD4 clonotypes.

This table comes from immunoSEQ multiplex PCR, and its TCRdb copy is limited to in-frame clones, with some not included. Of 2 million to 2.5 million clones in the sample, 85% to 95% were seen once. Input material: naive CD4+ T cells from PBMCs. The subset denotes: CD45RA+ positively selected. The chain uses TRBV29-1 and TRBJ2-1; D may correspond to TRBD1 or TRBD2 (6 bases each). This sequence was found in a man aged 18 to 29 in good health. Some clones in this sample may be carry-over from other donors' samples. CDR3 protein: CSVGKGGYNEQFF. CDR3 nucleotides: TGCAGCGTTGGAAAGGGGGGATACAATGAGCAGTTCTTC.